The 23 T cell receptor beta chains given below trace back to one sample, sequenced in a study of shared clonotypes between healthy human individuals. Sequencing used immunoSEQ multiplex PCR; TCRdb keeps in-frame clones, though not all of them. Here the sample spans about 1.5 million clones, 95% to 99% being singletons. The sequenced sample was naive CD4+ T cells sorted from blood. The subset was: CD45RA+ positively selected. The receptors come from a man under 40 in good health.

The V and J genes are TRBV5-1 and TRBJ2-1, with 7 bases fitting TRBD2. Germline V gives CDR1 SGHRS, CDR2 YFSETQ. CDR3 length equals 13 residues. The V gene end was trimmed by 3 bases and the J gene end by 10 bases; junction bases not matched to a gene: 7. CDR3 coding DNA: TGCGCCAGCAGCTGGTACCGGGGAGGGGAGCAGTTCTTC. It encodes CASSWYRGGEQFF.

This clone was seen only once. The rearrangement joins TRBV9 to TRBJ2-1, with TRBD2 matching 14 bases. The CDR3 is 18 amino acids. The V and J ends lost 0 bases and 0 bases, in that order; junction bases with no gene match: 2. Germline V lookup: CDR1 SGDLS, CDR2 YYNGEE. CDR3 nucleotide sequence: TGTGCCAGCAGCGTAGGGACTAGCGGGAGGAGCTCCTACAATGAGCAGTTCTTC. It codes for CASSVGTSGRSSYNEQFF.

V is TRBV6-1 and J is TRBJ2-2; D uncertain. The germline V gene encodes CDR1 MNHNS and CDR2 SASEGT. The CDR3 totals 15 residues. Trimming took 4 bases from V and 1 from J, leaving 10 bases between them. The CDR3 bases are TGTGCCAGCAGTGGCCTACCCCGGAACACCGGGGAGCTGTTTTTT. It translates to CASSGLPRNTGELFF.

This clone was seen only once. The chain links TRBV11-3 to TRBJ2-5, with a weak D call TRBD2 (6 bases). V shed 3 bases and J shed 4 bases, with 9 bases lying between them. Looked up from germline, CDR1 is SGHNT and CDR2 is YENEEA. CDR3 length equals 13 residues. CDR3 amino acids: CASSFVRGETQYF. DNA for the CDR3: TGTGCCAGCAGCTTTGTGCGGGGAGAGACCCAGTACTTC.

The CDR3 DNA follows: TGCGCCAGCAGCTCGATAGCGGGAGCAAACACCGGGGAGCTGTTTTTT. Translation: CASSSIAGANTGELFF. The rearrangement uses TRBV5-1 and TRBJ2-2, with TRBD2 identical over 9 bases. CDR1 is SGHRS, CDR2 YFSETQ, per germline. Germline trimming cut 3 bases from V and 2 bases from J; bases unmatched to any gene: 5. This CDR3 is built from 16 residues.

With regard to this clone: This same CDR3 is encoded by further DNA sequences in the sample. The V gene is TRBV5-1, the J gene TRBJ2-3; no clear D. Germline CDR1 is SGHRS and CDR2 is YFSETQ. This CDR3 spans 15 amino acids. V was shortened by 0 bases and J by 2 bases, with 10 bases between the two germline ends. In DNA, the CDR3 is TGCGCCAGCAGCTTGGCCTCGACTCTCACAGATACGCAGTATTTT. Its protein product is CASSLASTLTDTQYF.

The V gene is TRBV5-6, the J gene TRBJ2-1; D may be TRBD1 or TRBD2 (5 bases each). Germline V gene sequence: CDR1 SGHDT, CDR2 YYEEEE. The CDR3 totals 15 residues. V was pared by 6 bases and J by 3 bases, with 16 bases between. CDR3 nucleotides: TGTGCCAGCACCGGGGACCAGTCCCGCTACAATGAGCAGTTCTTC. Its protein is CASTGDQSRYNEQFF.

The chain carries TRBV7-8 and TRBJ2-7; the match to TRBD2 covers 9 bases. Trimming cost V 0 bases and J 2 bases; bases outside gene matches: 8. Germline assignment: CDR1 SGHVS and CDR2 FQNEAQ. CDR3 size: 17 residues. CDR3 residues: CASSLANPGLATYEQYF. The CDR3 DNA reads as TGTGCCAGCAGCTTAGCGAATCCGGGACTAGCCACCTACGAGCAGTACTTC.

The chain links TRBV4-1 to TRBJ2-5, with 7 nucleotides matching TRBD2. This CDR3 has 16 amino acids. CDR1 MGHRA and CDR2 YSYEKL come from the germline V gene. V dropped 1 base and J dropped 4; count of bases not matched to a gene: 9. This chain's CDR3 is CASSQGLLAARETQYF. CDR3 coding DNA: TGCGCCAGCAGCCAAGGGCTCCTAGCGGCGAGAGAGACCCAGTACTTC.

This clone was detected once. V is TRBV19 and J is TRBJ2-2; D unresolved. The CDR3 is made up of 13 amino acids. Germline-derived CDR1 and CDR2 are LNHDA and SQIVND (reference sequence). The germline V and J ends were trimmed by 9 bases and 5 bases, with 13 bases remaining between them. CDR3 bases: TGTGCCAGCTCTAATTGGGGAACCGGGGAGCTGTTTTTT. This codes for CASSNWGTGELFF. Filled out from reference TRBV19 and TRBJ2-2, the complete variable domain reads DGGITQSPKYLFRKEGQNVTLSCEQNLNHDAMYWYRQDPGQGLRLIYYSQIVNDFQKGDIAEGYSVSREKKESFPLTVTSAQKNPTAFYLCASSNWGTGELFFGEGSRLTVL.

A single count supports this clone. The V gene is TRBV4-1, the J gene TRBJ2-7; TRBD1 matches 10 bases. Germline CDR1 MGHRA, CDR2 YSYEKL. The CDR3 consists of 14 residues. Trimming cost V 4 bases and J 0 bases; bases outside gene matches: 0. The DNA of the CDR3 is TGCGCCAGCAGCCGGGACAGGGGCTCCTACGAGCAGTACTTC. Translating gives CASSRDRGSYEQYF.

J is TRBJ2-1 and V is TRBV10-3; D is unclear. Trimming removed 10 bases at V and 0 bases at J, with 7 bases between. This CDR3 has 12 residues. Germline lookup yields CDR1 ENHRY and CDR2 SYGVKD. The CDR3 sequence is CATANSYNEQFF. The DNA for the CDR3 is TGTGCCACCGCAAACTCCTACAATGAGCAGTTCTTC.

This chain joins TRBV7-2 and TRBJ2-7, with D possibly being TRBD2 (5 bases). V lost 2 bases and J 7 bases, leaving 18 bases between the germline ends. From germline, CDR1 is SGHTA and CDR2 FQGNSA. This CDR3 spans 15 amino acids. Here the CDR3 reads CASSLSWWETQEQYF. In DNA form, the CDR3 reads TGTGCCAGCAGCTTAAGTTGGTGGGAGACGCAGGAGCAGTACTTC. The whole variable domain, remainder taken from reference TRBV7-2 and TRBJ2-7, is GAGVSQSPSNKVTEKGKDVELRCDPISGHTALYWYRQSLGQGLEFLIYFQGNSAPDKSGLPSDRFSAERTGGSVSTLTIQRTQQEDSAVYLCASSLSWWETQEQYFGPGTRLTVT.

In nucleotides, the CDR3 is TGTGCCAGCAGCTTAGAGGACACTGGCCAGTACTTC. Amino acids: CASSLEDTGQYF. The chain joins TRBV7-9 to TRBJ2-5; possible D gene TRBD1, 5 bases. Germline V CDR1 and CDR2: SEHNR, FQNEAQ (reference sequence). The length of the CDR3 is 12 residues. The V end was cut by 1 base, the J end by 10 bases, with 10 bases between. Based on the CDR3 plus reference TRBV7-9 and TRBJ2-5, the full variable domain is DTGVSQNPRHKITKRGQNVTFRCDPISEHNRLYWYRQTLGQGPEFLTYFQNEAQLEKSRLLSDRFSAERPKGSFSTLEIQRTEQGDSAMYLCASSLEDTGQYFGPGTRLLVL.

V is TRBV28 and J is TRBJ1-2, with D tentatively TRBD1 (6 bases). Trimming took off 10 bases at V and 4 bases at J, with 19 bases between the two ends. The CDR3 totals 14 residues. Germline lookup yields CDR1 MDHEN and CDR2 SYDVKM. The CDR3 here is CATRGAGSFYGYTF. CDR3 in DNA: TGTGCCACCCGGGGGGCAGGGAGTTTCTATGGCTACACCTTC.

This sequence joins TRBV28 and TRBJ2-7; 7 positions agree with TRBD1. The germline V gene has CDR1 MDHEN and CDR2 SYDVKM. The CDR3 sequence is 15 residues long. V dropped 7 bases and J dropped 0; count of bases not matched to a gene: 9. Here the CDR3 reads CASMSFRGTSYEQYF. The CDR3 nucleotides read TGTGCCAGCATGTCTTTCAGGGGGACCTCCTACGAGCAGTACTTC.

The J gene is TRBJ1-4, the V gene TRBV7-6; D is possibly TRBD1 (5 bases). Germline-derived CDR1 and CDR2 are SGHVS and FNYEAQ. The germline V and J ends were trimmed by 5 bases and 4 bases, with 17 bases remaining between them. The CDR3 contains 16 residues. CDR3 DNA: TGTGCCAGCAGCCTTAGACGGACATCTAGTAATGAAAAACTGTTTTTT. Its translation: CASSLRRTSSNEKLFF.

V is TRBV4-1 and J is TRBJ2-7, with 8 bases aligning to TRBD2. V gave up 4 bases and J gave up 2 bases; unmatched junction bases: 7. The CDR3 totals 15 residues. Germline CDR1 and CDR2: MGHRA and YSYEKL. CDR3 amino acids: CASSRLVAGPYEQYF. CDR3 bases: TGCGCCAGCAGCCGACTAGTAGCGGGGCCCTACGAGCAGTACTTC.

The V and J genes are TRBV4-3 and TRBJ2-2; D remains ambiguous. V was clipped by 1 base and J by 6 bases, with 12 bases between them. The CDR3 covers 15 residues. Germline V gene data show CDR1 as LGHNA and CDR2 as YSLEER. CDR3 sequence reads: CASSQGEVRSGELFF. CDR3 nucleotide sequence: TGCGCCAGCAGCCAAGGCGAAGTTCGTTCCGGGGAGCTGTTTTTT.

V gene TRBV10-3 combines with J gene TRBJ1-1; D is unresolved. Germline V gene sequence: CDR1 ENHRY, CDR2 SYGVKD. V shed 4 bases and J shed 3 bases, with 15 bases lying between them. The CDR3 is 15 amino acids. The CDR3 region is CAISVGGSGDTEAFF. DNA of the CDR3: TGTGCCATCAGTGTTGGCGGGTCGGGAGACACTGAAGCTTTCTTT.

This CDR3 reads CASRRGYNEQFF. The CDR3 bases are TGTGCCAGCAGGAGGGGATACAATGAGCAGTTCTTC. The rearrangement links TRBV7-2 to TRBJ2-1; D tentatively reads TRBD1 or TRBD2 (5 bases each). Germline loops: CDR1 SGHTA, CDR2 FQGNSA. This CDR3 region has 12 residues. Trimming took 6 bases from V and 4 from J, leaving 7 bases between them.

V gene TRBV7-9 combines with J gene TRBJ2-7, with a tentative D call TRBD2 (5 bases). Germline lookup yields CDR1 SEHNR and CDR2 FQNEAQ (reference sequence). Trimming removed 5 bases from V and 0 bases from J, with 17 bases in between. This CDR3 has 16 amino acids. Here the CDR3 reads CASSRRGQINSYEQYF. CDR3 bases: TGTGCCAGCAGCCGTAGAGGGCAGATCAACTCCTACGAGCAGTACTTC.

The rearrangement joins TRBV4-3 to TRBJ2-1; D unresolved. CDR3 length equals 16 residues. Looked up from germline, CDR1 is LGHNA and CDR2 is YSLEER. V dropped 0 bases and J dropped 0 bases, with 9 bases sitting between them. The CDR3 sequence: CASSQEWTLSYNEQFF. The CDR3, as DNA: TGCGCCAGCAGCCAAGAGTGGACCCTCTCCTACAATGAGCAGTTCTTC.